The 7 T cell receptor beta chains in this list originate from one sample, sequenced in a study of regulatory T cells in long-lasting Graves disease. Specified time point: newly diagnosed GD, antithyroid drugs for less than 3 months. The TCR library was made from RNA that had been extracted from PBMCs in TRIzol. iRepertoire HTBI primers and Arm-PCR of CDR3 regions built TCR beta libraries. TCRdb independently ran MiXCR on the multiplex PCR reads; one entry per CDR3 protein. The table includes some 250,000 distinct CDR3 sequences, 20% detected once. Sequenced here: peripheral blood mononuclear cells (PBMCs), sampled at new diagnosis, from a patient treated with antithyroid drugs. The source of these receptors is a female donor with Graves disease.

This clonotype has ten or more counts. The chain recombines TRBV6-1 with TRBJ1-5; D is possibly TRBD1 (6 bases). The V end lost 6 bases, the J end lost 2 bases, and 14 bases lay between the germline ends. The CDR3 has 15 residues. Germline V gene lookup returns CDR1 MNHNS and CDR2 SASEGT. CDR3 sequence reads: CASRRQAWGNQPQHF. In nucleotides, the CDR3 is TGTGCCAGCAGAAGACAGGCTTGGGGCAATCAGCCCCAGCATTTT.

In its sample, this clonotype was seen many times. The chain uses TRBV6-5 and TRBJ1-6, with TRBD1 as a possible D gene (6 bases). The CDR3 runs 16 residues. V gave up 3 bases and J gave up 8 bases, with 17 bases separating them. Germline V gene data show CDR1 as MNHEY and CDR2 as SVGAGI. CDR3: CASSYDVGTMDSPLHF. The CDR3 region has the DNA TGTGCCAGCAGTTATGACGTCGGGACAATGGATTCACCCCTCCACTTT.

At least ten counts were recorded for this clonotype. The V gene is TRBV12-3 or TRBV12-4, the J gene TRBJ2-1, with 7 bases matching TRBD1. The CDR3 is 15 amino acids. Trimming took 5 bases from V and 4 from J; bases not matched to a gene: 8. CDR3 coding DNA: TGTGCCAGCAGTACTCCCGGGACAGTGTACAATGAGCAGTTCTTC. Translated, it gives CASSTPGTVYNEQFF.

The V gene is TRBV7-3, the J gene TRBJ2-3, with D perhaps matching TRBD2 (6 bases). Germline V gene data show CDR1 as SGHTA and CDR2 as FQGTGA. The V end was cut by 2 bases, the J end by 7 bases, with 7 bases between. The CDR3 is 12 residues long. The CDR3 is CASSLGGNTQYF. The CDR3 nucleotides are TGTGCCAGCAGCTTAGGGGGGAATACGCAGTATTTT.

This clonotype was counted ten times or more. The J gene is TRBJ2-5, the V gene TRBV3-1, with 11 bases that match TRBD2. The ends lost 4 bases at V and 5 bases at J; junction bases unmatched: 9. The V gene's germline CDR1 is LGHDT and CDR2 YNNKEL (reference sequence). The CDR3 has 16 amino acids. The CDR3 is CASSRLGTSGGETQYF. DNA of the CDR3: TGTGCCAGCAGCCGCCTAGGGACTAGCGGTGGTGAGACCCAGTACTTC.

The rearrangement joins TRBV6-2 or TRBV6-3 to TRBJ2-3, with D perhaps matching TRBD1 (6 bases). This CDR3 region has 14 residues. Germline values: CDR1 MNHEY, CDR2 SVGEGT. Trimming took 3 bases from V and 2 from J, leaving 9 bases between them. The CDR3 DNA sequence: TGTGCCAGCAGTTATTGGACAGTCACAGATACGCAGTATTTT. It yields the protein CASSYWTVTDTQYF.

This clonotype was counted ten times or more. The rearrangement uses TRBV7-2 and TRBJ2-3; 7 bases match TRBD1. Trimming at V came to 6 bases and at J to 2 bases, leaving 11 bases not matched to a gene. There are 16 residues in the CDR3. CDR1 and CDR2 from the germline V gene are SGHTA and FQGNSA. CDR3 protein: CASSSYRGGLTDTQYF. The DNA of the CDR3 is TGTGCCAGCAGTTCCTACAGGGGCGGCCTCACAGATACGCAGTATTTT.